This is a list of T cell receptor beta chains from one sample in a study of T-cell memory formation after mild COVID-19. TCRdb independently ran MiXCR on the 5' RACE reads; one entry per CDR3 protein. The data contain 300,000 to 350,000 distinct CDR3 sequences, 13% of them seen just once; the ten biggest clones take up over 20%. Sequencing was carried out using PBMCs or a T cell subset sorted from them (not recorded which). Every receptor here comes from a man aged 18 to 35 who had mild COVID-19 (a few samples of this study predate the infection). Cell type and time point are not known. Both conserved end residues are part of each CDR3. D genes are given only for firm matches. The size entry is marked missing in some rows and otherwise reads once, few, many or a size class.

>NA|TRBJ2-3|few|TRBV9
CASSKQTADTQYF
TGTGCCAGCAGCAAACAGACAGCAGATACGCAGTATTTT
>NA|TRBJ1-1|NA|TRBV5-1
CASSAVRLGNTEAFF
TGCGCCAGCAGCGCCGTACGGCTGGGAAACACTGAAGCTTTCTTT
>NA|TRBJ1-1|few|TRBV2
CASSEPEGHPNTEAFF
TGTGCCAGCAGTGAGCCAGAGGGACATCCGAACACTGAAGCTTTCTTT
>NA|TRBJ2-1|NA|TRBV24-1
CATRAGGEDREQFF
TGTGCCACCAGGGCAGGGGGGGAGGATAGGGAGCAGTTCTTC
>NA|TRBJ1-5|NA|TRBV19
CASSIGKGMRPYSNQPQHF
TGTGCCAGTAGTATAGGTAAGGGAATGCGCCCTTATAGCAATCAGCCCCAGCATTTT
>NA|TRBJ2-3|few|TRBV6-4
CASSDSIISRDTQYF
TGTGCCAGCAGTGACTCGATTATTTCACGAGATACGCAGTATTTT
>NA|TRBJ1-2|few|TRBV20-1
CSATWTPGYGYTF
TGCAGTGCTACCTGGACGCCCGGATATGGCTACACCTTC
>TRBD1|TRBJ1-3|few|TRBV20-1
CSARTGYGNTIYF
TGCAGTGCGAGGACAGGTTACGGAAACACCATATATTTT
>NA|TRBJ2-2|NA|TRBV24-1
CATSDYGGRNAGELFF
TGTGCCACCAGTGATTACGGGGGAAGGAACGCCGGGGAGCTGTTTTTT
>TRBD1|TRBJ2-3|few|TRBV7-3
CASSSGQGPDTQYF
TGTGCCAGCAGCTCGGGACAGGGCCCAGATACGCAGTATTTT
>TRBD1|TRBJ2-2|few|TRBV29-1
CSISDRGLTGELFF
TGCAGCATATCGGACAGGGGGCTCACCGGGGAGCTGTTTTTT
>TRBD1|TRBJ2-2|few|TRBV6-5
CASRRGQGATGELFF
TGTGCCAGCAGACGGGGACAGGGGGCCACCGGGGAGCTGTTTTTT
>TRBD2|TRBJ2-2|NA|TRBV29-1
CSVATSGVTGELFF
TGCAGCGTTGCAACGAGCGGGGTCACCGGGGAGCTGTTTTTT
>NA|TRBJ2-3|few|TRBV4-3
CASSQDTGRQITDTQYF
TGCGCCAGCAGCCAAGATACGGGGAGGCAAATCACAGATACGCAGTATTTT
>NA|TRBJ2-5|NA|TRBV7-9
CASGVGVFATQNF
TGTGCCAGCGGGGTCGGTGTGTTTGCGACCCAGAACTTC
>NA|TRBJ2-7|many|TRBV7-2
CASSPQYEQYF
TGTGCCAGCAGCCCACAGTACGAGCAGTACTTC
>NA|TRBJ1-2|few|TRBV18
CASSTPPRGGLNYGYTF
TGTGCCAGCTCAACACCCCCACGAGGAGGGCTTAACTATGGCTACACCTTC